This record concerns one T cell receptor beta chain sequence. The antigen is not known. The sample is drawn from a study of blood T cells in healthy people across ages. Trimming shortened V by 6 bases and J by 5 bases, and 13 bases separated the two germline ends. Germline-derived CDR1 and CDR2 are MNHEY and SVGAGI. CDR3 size: 13 residues. Study-wide points: Both higher diversity and more naive CD4+ cells marked long-lived donors when set against aged donors.

Using a J-beta primer mix together with a sample-barcoded 5' primer, a second PCR was run for roughly 6 to 12 cycles. TCRdb processed the 5' RACE reads anew with MiXCR; each CDR3 protein has one entry. Of over 600,000 distinct CDR3 sequences listed, around 21% were seen once; the top ten hold about 3.6%. Sequenced material: blood. The clonotype comes from a man between 65 and 85 years old in good health. The chain is built from TRBV6-5 and TRBJ2-5, with D perhaps matching TRBD1 (6 bases). The CDR3, as DNA: TGTGCCAGCAGAAGGGGCAGGGGCGAGACCCAGTACTTC. Residues: CASRRGRGETQYF.